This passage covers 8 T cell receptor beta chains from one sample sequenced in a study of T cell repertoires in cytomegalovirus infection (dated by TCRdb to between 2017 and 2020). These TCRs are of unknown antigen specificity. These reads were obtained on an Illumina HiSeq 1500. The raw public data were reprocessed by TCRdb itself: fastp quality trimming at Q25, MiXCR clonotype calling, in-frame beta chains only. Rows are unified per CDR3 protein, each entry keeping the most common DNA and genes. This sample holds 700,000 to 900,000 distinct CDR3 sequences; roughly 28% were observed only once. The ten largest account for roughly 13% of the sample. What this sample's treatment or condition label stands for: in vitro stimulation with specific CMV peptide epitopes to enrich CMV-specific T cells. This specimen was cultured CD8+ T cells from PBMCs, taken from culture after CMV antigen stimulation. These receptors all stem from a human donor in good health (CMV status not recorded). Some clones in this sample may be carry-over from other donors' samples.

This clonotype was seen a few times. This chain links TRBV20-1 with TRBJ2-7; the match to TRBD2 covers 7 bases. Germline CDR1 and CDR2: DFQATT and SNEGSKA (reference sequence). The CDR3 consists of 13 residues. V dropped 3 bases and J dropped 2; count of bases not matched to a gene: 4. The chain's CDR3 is CSASGGTPYEQYV. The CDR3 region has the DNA TGCAGTGCTAGCGGGGGGACCCCCTACGAGCAGTACGTC.

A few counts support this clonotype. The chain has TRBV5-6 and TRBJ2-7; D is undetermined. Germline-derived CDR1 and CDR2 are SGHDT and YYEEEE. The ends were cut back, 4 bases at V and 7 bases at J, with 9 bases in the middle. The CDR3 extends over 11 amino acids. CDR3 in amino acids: CASSLSREQYF. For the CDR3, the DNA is TGTGCCAGCAGCCTTAGCCGAGAGCAGTACTTC.

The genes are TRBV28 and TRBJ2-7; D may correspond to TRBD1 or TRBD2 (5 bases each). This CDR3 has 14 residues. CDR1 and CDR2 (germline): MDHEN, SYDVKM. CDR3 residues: CTSRFAGDAYEQYV. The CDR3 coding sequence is TGTACCAGCAGGTTTGCCGGGGACGCCTACGAGCAGTACGTC.

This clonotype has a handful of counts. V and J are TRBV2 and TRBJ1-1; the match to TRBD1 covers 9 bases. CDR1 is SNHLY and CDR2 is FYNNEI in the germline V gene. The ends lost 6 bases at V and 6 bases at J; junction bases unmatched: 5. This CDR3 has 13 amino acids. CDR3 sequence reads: CASRQGAGAEAFF. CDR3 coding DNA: TGTGCCAGCAGACAGGGGGCAGGGGCTGAAGCTTTCTTT.

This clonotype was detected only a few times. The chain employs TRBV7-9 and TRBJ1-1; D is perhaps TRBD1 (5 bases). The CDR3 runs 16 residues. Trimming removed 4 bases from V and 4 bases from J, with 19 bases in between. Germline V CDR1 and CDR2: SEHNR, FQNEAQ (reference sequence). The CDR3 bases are TGTGCCAGCAGCTATGCCGAGAGGACAAAGGGCACTGAAGCTTTCTTT. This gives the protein CASSYAERTKGTEAFF.

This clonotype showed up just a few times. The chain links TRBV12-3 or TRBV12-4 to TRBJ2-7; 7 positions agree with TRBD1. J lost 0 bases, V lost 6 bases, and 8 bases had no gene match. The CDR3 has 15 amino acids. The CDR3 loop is CASSFWTGGSYEQYV. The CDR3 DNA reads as TGTGCCAGCAGCTTCTGGACAGGCGGCTCCTACGAGCAGTACGTC.

The CDR3 here is CASSPWTGTQNIQYF. The CDR3 bases are TGTGCCAGCAGCCCCTGGACAGGGACCCAAAACATTCAGTACTTC. The rearrangement joins TRBV7-8 to TRBJ2-4, with TRBD1 matching 8 bases. V was clipped by 5 bases and J by 5 bases; unmatched bases: 8. CDR1 and CDR2 from the germline V gene are SGHVS and FQNEAQ. The length of the CDR3 is 15 residues.

CDR3 bases: TGTGCCAGCAGTTTACGGCCCCTGAACGGGGAGCTGTTTTTT. It specifies CASSLRPLNGELFF. The chain is built from TRBV12-3 or TRBV12-4 and TRBJ2-2; D ambiguous. Trimming cost V 2 bases and J 7 bases, with 11 bases left between them. The CDR3 is made up of 14 amino acids.